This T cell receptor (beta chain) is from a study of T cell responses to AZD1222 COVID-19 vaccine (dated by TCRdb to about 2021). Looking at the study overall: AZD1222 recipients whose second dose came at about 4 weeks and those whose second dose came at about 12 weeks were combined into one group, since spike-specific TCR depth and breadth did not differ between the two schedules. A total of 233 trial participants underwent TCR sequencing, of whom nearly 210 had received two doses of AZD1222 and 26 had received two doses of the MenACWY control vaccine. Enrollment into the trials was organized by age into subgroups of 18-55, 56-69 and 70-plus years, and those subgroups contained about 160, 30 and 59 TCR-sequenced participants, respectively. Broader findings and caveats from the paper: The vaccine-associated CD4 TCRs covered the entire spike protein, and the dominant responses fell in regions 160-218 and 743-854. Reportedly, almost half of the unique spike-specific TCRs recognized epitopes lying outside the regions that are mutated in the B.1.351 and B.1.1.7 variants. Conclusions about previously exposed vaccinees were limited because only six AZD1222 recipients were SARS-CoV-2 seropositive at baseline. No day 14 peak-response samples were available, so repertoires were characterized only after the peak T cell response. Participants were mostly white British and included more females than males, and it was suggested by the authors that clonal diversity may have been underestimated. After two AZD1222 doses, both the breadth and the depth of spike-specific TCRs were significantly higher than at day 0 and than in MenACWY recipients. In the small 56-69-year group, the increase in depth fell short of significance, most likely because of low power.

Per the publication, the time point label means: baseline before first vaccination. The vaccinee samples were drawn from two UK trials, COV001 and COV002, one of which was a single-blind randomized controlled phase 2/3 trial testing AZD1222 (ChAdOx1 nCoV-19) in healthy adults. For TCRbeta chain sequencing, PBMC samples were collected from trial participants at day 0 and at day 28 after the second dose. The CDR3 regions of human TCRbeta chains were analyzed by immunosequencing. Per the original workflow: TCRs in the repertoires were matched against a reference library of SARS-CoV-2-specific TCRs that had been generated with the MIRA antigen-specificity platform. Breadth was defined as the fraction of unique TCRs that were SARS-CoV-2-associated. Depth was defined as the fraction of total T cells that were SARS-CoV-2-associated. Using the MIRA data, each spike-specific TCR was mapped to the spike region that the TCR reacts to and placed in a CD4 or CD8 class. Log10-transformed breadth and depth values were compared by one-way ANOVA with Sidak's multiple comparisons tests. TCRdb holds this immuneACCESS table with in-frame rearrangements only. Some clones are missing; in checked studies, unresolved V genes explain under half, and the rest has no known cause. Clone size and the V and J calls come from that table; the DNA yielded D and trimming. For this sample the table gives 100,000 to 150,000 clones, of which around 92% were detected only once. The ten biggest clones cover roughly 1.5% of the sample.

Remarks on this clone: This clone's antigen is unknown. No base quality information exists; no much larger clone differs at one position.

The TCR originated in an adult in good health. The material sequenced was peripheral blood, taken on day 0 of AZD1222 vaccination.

The CDR3 protein sequence reads: CASSQNRGFRYGYTF. The nucleotide sequence is given as TGTGCCAGCAGTCAGAACAGGGGGTTTCGCTATGGCTACACCTTC. The chain employs TRBV28 and TRBJ1-2; 8 middle bases align to TRBD1. Reading the germline V gene gives CDR1 MDHEN and CDR2 SYDVKM. Trimmed from V: 5 bases; trimmed from J: 4 bases; junction bases lacking a gene match: 9. Spanning cysteine to phenylalanine, the CDR3 consists of 15 amino acids. This entry keeps only the CDR3 DNA: 45 bases, framed from base 1.